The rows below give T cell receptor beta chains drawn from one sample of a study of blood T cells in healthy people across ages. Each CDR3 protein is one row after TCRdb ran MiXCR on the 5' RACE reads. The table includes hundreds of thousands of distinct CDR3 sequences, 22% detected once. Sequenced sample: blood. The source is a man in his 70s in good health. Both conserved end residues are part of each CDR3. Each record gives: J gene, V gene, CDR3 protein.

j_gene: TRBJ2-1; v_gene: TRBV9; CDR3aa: CASSEGGRGDEQFF
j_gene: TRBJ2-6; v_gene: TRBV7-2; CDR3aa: CASSPPWDNVLTF
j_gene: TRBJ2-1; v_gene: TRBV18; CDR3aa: CASSQLARNEQFF
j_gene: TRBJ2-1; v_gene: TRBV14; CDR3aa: CASSPRLAGAGDEQFF
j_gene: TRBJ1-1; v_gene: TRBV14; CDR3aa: CASSQDERVPTEAFF
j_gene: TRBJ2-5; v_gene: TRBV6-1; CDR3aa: CASSGTRSWETQYF
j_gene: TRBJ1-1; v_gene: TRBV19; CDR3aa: CASSRGHNTEAFF
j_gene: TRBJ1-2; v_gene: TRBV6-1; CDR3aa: CASSEARANYGYTF
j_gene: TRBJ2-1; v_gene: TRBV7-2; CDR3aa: CASSVARSYNEQFF
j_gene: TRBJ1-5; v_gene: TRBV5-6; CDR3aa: CASSLLGQGASEQPQHF
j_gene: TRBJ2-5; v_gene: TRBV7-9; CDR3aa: CASILTGVEETQYF
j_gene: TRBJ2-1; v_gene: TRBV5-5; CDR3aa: CASSSDRGYEQFF
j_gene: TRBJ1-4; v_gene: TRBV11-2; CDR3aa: CASSAQQGTNEKLFF